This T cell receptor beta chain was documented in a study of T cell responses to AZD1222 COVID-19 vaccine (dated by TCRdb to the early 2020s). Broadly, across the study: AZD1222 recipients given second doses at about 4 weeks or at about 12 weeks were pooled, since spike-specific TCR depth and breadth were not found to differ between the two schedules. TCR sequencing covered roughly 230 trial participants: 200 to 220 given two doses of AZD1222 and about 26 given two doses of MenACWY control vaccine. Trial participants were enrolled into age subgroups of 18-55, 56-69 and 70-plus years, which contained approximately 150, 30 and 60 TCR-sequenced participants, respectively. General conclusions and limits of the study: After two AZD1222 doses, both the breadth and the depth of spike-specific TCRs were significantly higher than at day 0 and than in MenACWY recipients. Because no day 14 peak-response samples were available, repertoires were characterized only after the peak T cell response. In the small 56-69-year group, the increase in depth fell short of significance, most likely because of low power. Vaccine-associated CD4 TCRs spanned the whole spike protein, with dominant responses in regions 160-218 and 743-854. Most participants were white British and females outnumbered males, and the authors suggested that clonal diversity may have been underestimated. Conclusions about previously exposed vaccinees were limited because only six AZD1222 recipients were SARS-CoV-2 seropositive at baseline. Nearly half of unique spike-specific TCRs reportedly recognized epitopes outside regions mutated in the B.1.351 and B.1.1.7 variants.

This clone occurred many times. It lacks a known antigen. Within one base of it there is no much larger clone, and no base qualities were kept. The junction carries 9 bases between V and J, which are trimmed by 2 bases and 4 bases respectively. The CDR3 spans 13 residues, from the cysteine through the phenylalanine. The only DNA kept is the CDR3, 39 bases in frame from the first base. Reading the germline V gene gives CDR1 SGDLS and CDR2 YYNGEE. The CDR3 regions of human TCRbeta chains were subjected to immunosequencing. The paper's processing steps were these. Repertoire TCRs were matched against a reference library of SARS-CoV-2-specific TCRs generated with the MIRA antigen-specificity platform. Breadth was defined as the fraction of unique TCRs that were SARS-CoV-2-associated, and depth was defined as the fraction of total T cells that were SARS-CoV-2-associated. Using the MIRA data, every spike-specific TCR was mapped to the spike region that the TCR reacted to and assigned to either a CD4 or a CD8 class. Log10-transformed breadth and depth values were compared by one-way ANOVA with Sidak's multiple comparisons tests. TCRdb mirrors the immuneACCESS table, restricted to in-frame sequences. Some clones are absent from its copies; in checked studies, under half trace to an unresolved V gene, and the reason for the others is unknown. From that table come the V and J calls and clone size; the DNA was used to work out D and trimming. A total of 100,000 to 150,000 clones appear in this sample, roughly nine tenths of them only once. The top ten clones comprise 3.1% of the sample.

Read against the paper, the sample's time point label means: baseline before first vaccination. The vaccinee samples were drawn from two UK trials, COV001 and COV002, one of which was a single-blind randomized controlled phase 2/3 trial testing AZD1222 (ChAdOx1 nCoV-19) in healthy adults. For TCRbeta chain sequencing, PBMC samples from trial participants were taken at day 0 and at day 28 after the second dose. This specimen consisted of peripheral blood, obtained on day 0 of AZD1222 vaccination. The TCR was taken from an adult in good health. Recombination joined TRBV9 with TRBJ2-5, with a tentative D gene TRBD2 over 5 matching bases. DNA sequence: TGTGCCAGCAGCGTCGAGGGCGGAGAGACCCAGTACTTC. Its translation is CASSVEGGETQYF.